What follows are 26 T cell receptor beta chains derived from one specimen sequenced in a study of shared clonotypes between healthy human individuals. Assay: immunoSEQ multiplex PCR; the TCRdb copy retains only in-frame clones and omits some. The sample shows more than 1 million clones, about four fifths of them seen only once. Sequencing was done on a sample of memory CD4+ T cells from PBMCs. Subset defined: CD45RA-negative fraction. The receptors stem from a man aged 18 to 29 in good health. Some clones in this sample may be carry-over from other donors' samples.

This clone was seen a handful of times. CDR3 residues: CASSLEWDTQYF. CDR3 DNA sequence: TGTGCCAGCAGCTTAGAATGGGATACGCAGTATTTT. This chain uses TRBV11-2 with TRBJ2-3; D gene ambiguous. The germline V gene encodes CDR1 SGHAT and CDR2 FQNNGV. The CDR3 runs to 12 residues. Trimming took off 0 bases at V and 6 bases at J, with 4 bases between the two ends.

This chain joins TRBV2 and TRBJ2-7; D uncertain. The V gene lost 9 bases and the J gene lost 4 bases, with 19 bases spanning the gap. Germline-derived CDR1 and CDR2 are SNHLY and FYNNEI. The CDR3 has 14 residues. The CDR3 spells CASTSVGKRYEQYF. The CDR3 nucleotides are TGTGCCAGTACAAGTGTTGGGAAGAGATACGAGCAGTACTTC.

The J gene is TRBJ1-3, the V gene TRBV18, with TRBD1 matching over 9 bases. Germline CDR1 and CDR2: KGHSH and LQKENI. The CDR3 covers 16 residues. The V segment lost 4 bases and the J segment 1 base; nucleotides outside the gene matches: 5. The CDR3 here is CASSQGQGRSGNTIYF. The CDR3 DNA sequence: TGTGCCAGCTCACAAGGACAGGGGAGGTCTGGAAACACCATATATTTT.

The CDR3 protein is CATSPGGWSNQPQHF. CDR3 in DNA: TGTGCCACCAGTCCCGGGGGCTGGAGCAATCAGCCCCAGCATTTT. V and J are TRBV15 and TRBJ1-5; tentative D call: TRBD1 (6 bases). Germline CDR1 LNHNV, CDR2 YYDKDF (reference sequence). The CDR3 is 15 amino acids. V was shortened by 6 bases and J by 1 base, with 13 bases between the two germline ends. Full variable domain (outside the CDR3, taken from reference TRBV15 and TRBJ1-5): DAMVIQNPRYQVTQFGKPVTLSCSQTLNHNVMYWYQQKSSQAPKLLFHYYDKDFNNEADTPDNFQSRRPNTSFCFLDIRSPGLGDTAMYLCATSPGGWSNQPQHFGDGTRLSIL.

V is TRBV14 and J is TRBJ2-2, with a tentative D call TRBD2 (5 bases). The germline V and J ends were trimmed by 4 bases and 13 bases, with 16 bases remaining between them. Germline V gene lookup returns CDR1 SGHDN and CDR2 FVKESK. This CDR3 spans 13 amino acids. CDR3 region: CASSRGIFDGLFF. The CDR3 DNA follows: TGTGCCAGCAGCCGAGGGATCTTTGACGGGCTGTTTTTT.

This clone is a singleton in its sample. The CDR3 region has the DNA TGTGCCAGCTCCCCAAGCAATCAGCCCCAGCATTTT. It codes for CASSPSNQPQHF. The chain combines TRBV6-1 with TRBJ1-5, with D unresolved. CDR1 is MNHNS, CDR2 SASEGT, per germline. V shed 8 bases and J shed 1 base, with 6 bases lying between them. The CDR3 consists of 12 residues.

V gene TRBV19 combines with J gene TRBJ1-2; D possibly corresponds to TRBD1 (5 bases). Between the trimmed V and J ends, which lost 5 bases and 4 bases, there was a span of 11 bases. CDR1 is LNHDA, CDR2 SQIVND, per germline (reference sequence). The CDR3 totals 13 residues. The DNA for the CDR3 is TGTGCCAGTAGTGAAACCGGGGGCTATGGCTACACCTTC. Translated: CASSETGGYGYTF. Combining the CDR3 with reference TRBV19 and TRBJ1-2 gives the whole variable domain DGGITQSPKYLFRKEGQNVTLSCEQNLNHDAMYWYRQDPGQGLRLIYYSQIVNDFQKGDIAEGYSVSREKKESFPLTVTSAQKNPTAFYLCASSETGGYGYTFGSGTRLTVV.

This clone was seen a few times. The chain joins TRBV28 to TRBJ2-1; D is uncertain. V gave up 6 bases and J gave up 10 bases, with 10 bases separating them. Looked up from germline, CDR1 is MDHEN and CDR2 is SYDVKM. The length of the CDR3 is 11 residues. CDR3 amino acids: CASSLGKEQFF. CDR3 in DNA: TGTGCCAGCAGCCTCGGAAAGGAGCAGTTCTTC.

V usage is TRBV19 and J usage is TRBJ1-5, with 10 bases lining up with TRBD1. The CDR3 has 13 amino acids. The germline gives CDR1 LNHDA, CDR2 SQIVND (reference sequence). V shed 7 bases and J 9 bases; nucleotides not matched to a gene: 6. The CDR3 DNA reads TGTGCCAGTATATCGGGACAGGGGCGGCCCCAGCATTTT. It codes for CASISGQGRPQHF.

Comment on this clone: It may be a read error: a sequence one base away is much more abundant. The genes are TRBV5-1 and TRBJ2-3, with TRBD1 as a possible D gene (6 bases). This CDR3 spans 13 amino acids. In germline, CDR1 is SGHRS, CDR2 YFSETQ. CDR3 in amino acids: CANSYRDTDTQYF. For the CDR3, the DNA is TGCGCCAACAGCTACAGGGACACAGATACGCAGTATTTT.

This chain links TRBV11-2 with TRBJ1-1; D is unresolved. Germline V lookup: CDR1 SGHAT, CDR2 FQNNGV. V lost 1 base, J lost 1 base, and 22 bases lay in between. The length of the CDR3 is 19 residues. The CDR3 loop is CASSLASSWQAVRNTEAFF. In DNA, the CDR3 is TGTGCCAGCAGCTTAGCTTCCTCTTGGCAGGCGGTGAGGAACACTGAAGCTTTCTTT.

The V gene is TRBV6-1, the J gene TRBJ1-1; 8 nucleotides match TRBD1. The CDR3 is 15 residues long. The V and J ends lost 4 bases and 4 bases, in that order; junction bases with no gene match: 8. The germline CDR1 and CDR2 sequences are MNHNS and SASEGT. CDR3 nucleotides: TGTGCCAGCAGTGGGGACAGGATATTGTTCACTGAAGCTTTCTTT. This encodes CASSGDRILFTEAFF.

This clone was counted a few times. The chain links TRBV30 to TRBJ1-5, with D possibly being TRBD1 (6 bases). The germline gives CDR1 GTSNPN, CDR2 SVGIG (reference sequence). V was shortened by 3 bases and J by 6 bases, with 12 bases between the two germline ends. This CDR3 spans 13 amino acids. CDR3 in amino acids: CAWRAGEAQPQHF. CDR3 coding DNA: TGTGCCTGGAGGGCAGGGGAAGCTCAGCCCCAGCATTTT.

The V call is TRBV11-2, the J call TRBJ2-2; a possible D gene is TRBD1 (7 bases). Trimming removed 5 bases from V and 4 bases from J, with 17 bases in between. The CDR3 extends over 16 amino acids. In germline, CDR1 is SGHAT, CDR2 FQNNGV. CDR3 sequence reads: CASSHNQGGGTGELFF. In DNA, the CDR3 is TGTGCCAGCAGCCACAATCAGGGGGGCGGCACCGGGGAGCTGTTTTTT.

This rearrangement joins TRBV5-4 to TRBJ2-1; TRBD2 aligns across 12 bases. Germline CDR1 SGHNT, CDR2 YYREEE (reference sequence). The V gene end was trimmed by 4 bases and the J gene end by 8 bases; junction bases not matched to a gene: 13. This CDR3 contains 17 residues. Written as DNA, the CDR3 is TGTGCCAGCAGCGCGGGGACTAGCGGGTATAGCAACGATGAGCAGTTCTTC. Residues: CASSAGTSGYSNDEQFF.

This chain uses TRBV18 with TRBJ2-5; 9 bases align to TRBD2. V dropped 3 bases and J dropped 4; count of bases not matched to a gene: 6. This CDR3 has 15 amino acids. Germline CDR1 KGHSH, CDR2 LQKENI. This CDR3 is CASSPHSGRSETQYF. DNA for the CDR3: TGTGCCAGCTCACCTCATAGCGGGAGATCAGAGACCCAGTACTTC.

This chain joins TRBV28 and TRBJ1-2; D is uncertain. This CDR3 has 13 residues. The V gene lost 6 bases and the J gene lost 0 bases, with 8 bases spanning the gap. Per germline, CDR1 MDHEN and CDR2 SYDVKM. CDR3: CASRESSNYGYTF. The CDR3 DNA is TGTGCCAGCAGGGAGTCTTCTAACTATGGCTACACCTTC.

This chain uses TRBV5-1 with TRBJ1-2; 8 bases map to TRBD1. V was pared by 6 bases and J by 2 bases, with 12 bases of the junction left unmatched. The CDR3 consists of 16 residues. The germline V gene encodes CDR1 SGHRS and CDR2 YFSETQ. The chain's CDR3 is CASTDTHRGINYGYTF. CDR3 sequence (DNA): TGCGCCAGCACCGACACCCACAGGGGGATAAACTATGGCTACACCTTC.

This sequence joins TRBV7-2 and TRBJ2-1; 10 bases line up with TRBD2. The CDR3 length is 13 residues. Germline V gene data show CDR1 as SGHTA and CDR2 as FQGNSA. CDR3 DNA sequence: TGTGGTAGCGGGAGGTCCTCCTACAATGAGCAGTTCTTC. This gives the protein CGSGRSSYNEQFF.

The rearrangement links TRBV7-2 to TRBJ1-2; no reliable D call. This CDR3 is 16 amino acids long. Per germline, CDR1 SGHTA and CDR2 FQGNSA. V was pared by 1 base and J by 0 bases, with 12 bases between. The CDR3 loop is CASSLVVSVANYGYTF. The CDR3 DNA sequence: TGTGCCAGCAGCTTAGTAGTCAGCGTAGCTAACTATGGCTACACCTTC.

The V and J genes are TRBV7-9 and TRBJ2-7; possible D gene TRBD1, 5 bases. The CDR3 has 14 residues. V shed 1 base and J shed 5 bases, with 12 bases lying between them. Germline CDR1 is SEHNR and CDR2 is FQNEAQ (reference sequence). CDR3: CASSLGAGMDEQYF. The DNA of the CDR3 is TGTGCCAGCAGCTTAGGGGCAGGGATGGACGAGCAGTACTTC. Full variable domain (remainder filled in from reference TRBV7-9 and TRBJ2-7): DTGVSQNPRHKITKRGQNVTFRCDPISEHNRLYWYRQTLGQGPEFLTYFQNEAQLEKSRLLSDRFSAERPKGSFSTLEIQRTEQGDSAMYLCASSLGAGMDEQYFGPGTRLTVT.

V usage is TRBV6-4 and J usage is TRBJ2-7; 7 positions agree with TRBD1. Germline assignment: CDR1 MRHNA and CDR2 SNTAGT. V dropped 5 bases and J dropped 3; count of bases not matched to a gene: 13. There are 16 residues in the CDR3. The chain's CDR3 is CASSCDRDPPDYEQYF. The CDR3 DNA is TGTGCCAGCAGTTGTGACAGGGACCCTCCCGACTACGAGCAGTACTTC.

The chain is built from TRBV6-5 and TRBJ2-5; tentative D call: TRBD1 (6 bases). V lost 8 bases to trimming and J lost 2 bases, with 9 bases between them. CDR1 MNHEY and CDR2 SVGAGI come from the germline V gene. There are 12 residues in the CDR3. This CDR3 is CASGGGQETQYF. The CDR3 DNA follows: TGTGCCAGCGGGGGCGGGCAAGAGACCCAGTACTTC.

The chain links TRBV27 to TRBJ2-3; D call uncertain. Trimming removed 0 bases at V and 2 bases at J, with 9 bases between. The CDR3 totals 15 residues. Germline V gene data show CDR1 as MNHEY and CDR2 as SMNVEV (reference sequence). DNA of the CDR3: TGTGCCAGCAGTTTATCGTATTCTAACACAGATACGCAGTATTTT. Translation: CASSLSYSNTDTQYF.

This clone was observed once. The chain combines TRBV27 with TRBJ2-7, with TRBD2 matching 9 bases. J was trimmed by 3 bases and V by 6 bases; bases with no gene match: 3. The CDR3 length is 13 residues. Looked up from germline, CDR1 is MNHEY and CDR2 is SMNVEV (reference sequence). CDR3 sequence (DNA): TGTGCCAGCAGGGCTAGCGGGAACTACGAGCAGTACTTC. This gives the protein CASRASGNYEQYF.

This chain uses TRBV27 with TRBJ2-7; D not certain. The CDR3 is 13 amino acids. V shed 5 bases and J shed 1 base, with 9 bases lying between them. Germline CDR1 MNHEY, CDR2 SMNVEV (reference sequence). CDR3: CASSKGGSYEQYF. Written as DNA, the CDR3 is TGTGCCAGCAGTAAGGGCGGTTCCTACGAGCAGTACTTC.